Listed here are 25 T cell receptor beta chains from one sample, sequenced in a study of T cell changes during pregnancy in multiple sclerosis. Generated by immunoSEQ multiplex PCR, the TCRdb table keeps only in-frame clones and is missing some. Of some 52,000 clones listed, approximately 92% are singletons. The source was CD4+ T cells from peripheral blood mononuclear cells, collected in the third trimester of pregnancy. These receptors were obtained from a female donor with multiple sclerosis, enrolled in a pregnancy study.

The chain carries TRBV28 and TRBJ2-1; TRBD2 might be the D (5 bases). Trimming stripped 7 bases from V and 6 bases from J, with 7 bases between. This CDR3 region has 11 residues. Germline CDR1 and CDR2: MDHEN and SYDVKM. This CDR3 reads CASTTSNEQFF. The CDR3 bases are TGTGCCAGCACCACTAGCAATGAGCAGTTCTTC.

The gene calls are TRBV12-5 and TRBJ2-1; 8 nucleotides match TRBD1. The CDR3 extends over 14 amino acids. Germline trimming cut 6 bases from V and 3 bases from J; bases unmatched to any gene: 4. Germline CDR1 LGHNT, CDR2 FRNRAP. CDR3 residues: CASGSGGYYNEQFF. In DNA, the CDR3 is TGTGCTAGTGGCTCAGGGGGCTACTACAATGAGCAGTTCTTC.

The gene calls are TRBV28 and TRBJ2-5; D perhaps matches TRBD2 (5 bases). CDR3 length: 16 residues. The V gene's germline CDR1 is MDHEN and CDR2 SYDVKM. Between the trimmed V and J ends, which lost 2 bases and 5 bases, there was a span of 18 bases. The CDR3 coding sequence is TGTGCCAGCAGTTTAAATCTAGTTAGAGGGTCGGAGACCCAGTACTTC. Its protein is CASSLNLVRGSETQYF.

This clone was counted once. J is TRBJ2-2 and V is TRBV7-7; D unclear. Deletions cut 3 bases from V and 1 base from J, with 6 bases between. The CDR3 is 14 amino acids. In germline, CDR1 is SSHAT, CDR2 FNYEAQ (reference sequence). CDR3 protein: CASSFNGNTGELFF. CDR3 coding DNA: TGTGCCAGCAGCTTCAACGGGAACACCGGGGAGCTGTTTTTT.

This clone showed up just once. This chain joins TRBV12-5 and TRBJ2-5; 12 nucleotides align to TRBD2. The junction had 8 bases not matched to a gene; V was cut back by 4 bases and J by 5 bases. The CDR3 is 16 residues long. The germline gives CDR1 LGHNT, CDR2 FRNRAP. The CDR3 DNA reads TGTGCTAGTGGTTCGTCTAGCGGGGGGGCTCTGGAGACCCAGTACTTC. Translation gives CASGSSSGGALETQYF. The full variable domain, with the rest looked up from reference TRBV12-5 and TRBJ2-5, is DARVTQTPRHKVTEMGQEVTMRCQPILGHNTVFWYRQTMMQGLELLAYFRNRAPLDDSGMPKDRFSAEMPDATLATLKIQPSEPRDSAVYFCASGSSSGGALETQYFGPGTRLLVL.

The rearrangement links TRBV7-8 to TRBJ1-4; 7 positions agree with TRBD1. CDR1 and CDR2 from the germline V gene are SGHVS and FQNEAQ. The CDR3 is made up of 14 amino acids. V trimming: 4 bases; J trimming: 8 bases; junction bases outside the gene matches: 7. CDR3 nucleotides: TGTGCCAGCAGCTCTACAGGGGTCGTCGAAAAACTGTTTTTT. The encoded protein is CASSSTGVVEKLFF. The entire variable domain, with the rest obtained from reference TRBV7-8 and TRBJ1-4, is as follows: GAGVSQSPRYKVAKRGQDVALRCDPISGHVSLFWYQQALGQGPEFLTYFQNEAQLDKSGLPSDRFFAERPEGSVSTLKIQRTQQEDSAVYLCASSSTGVVEKLFFGSGTQLSVL.

This clone was found a few times. The chain has TRBV28 and TRBJ1-2, with a tentative D call TRBD1 (5 bases). Germline-derived CDR1 and CDR2 are MDHEN and SYDVKM. V was clipped by 4 bases and J by 3 bases, with 21 bases between them. This CDR3 comprises 17 residues. The CDR3 DNA reads as TGTGCCAGCAGTTCCCGGGGGGAGGCAGCGAGGGACTATGGCTACACCTTC. It is translated as CASSSRGEAARDYGYTF.

V is TRBV11-2 and J is TRBJ2-6, with D possibly TRBD1 on 6 matching bases. The germline CDR1 and CDR2 sequences are SGHAT and FQNNGV. V was trimmed by 5 bases and J by 0 bases, leaving 14 bases between them. The length of the CDR3 is 17 residues. The CDR3 DNA reads TGTGCCAGCAGCCAAGGCCAGGGGTACTCTGGGGCCAACGTCCTGACTTTC. Its translation: CASSQGQGYSGANVLTF.

This chain links TRBV2 with TRBJ2-7, with no clear D. This CDR3 spans 18 amino acids. CDR1 and CDR2 from the germline V gene are SNHLY and FYNNEI. The V gene lost 0 bases and the J gene lost 1 base, with 19 bases spanning the gap. The chain's CDR3 is CASSEAHPASATSYEQYF. In nucleotides, the CDR3 is TGTGCCAGCAGTGAAGCGCACCCCGCTTCCGCTACTTCCTACGAGCAGTACTTC.

The chain couples TRBV2 to TRBJ2-7, with D unresolved. The germline CDR1 and CDR2 sequences are SNHLY and FYNNEI. CDR3 length: 14 residues. V lost 9 bases to trimming and J lost 2 bases, with 17 bases between them. The CDR3 reads CARDSGPKAYEQYF. As DNA, the CDR3 is TGTGCCAGAGATTCGGGTCCCAAGGCCTACGAGCAGTACTTC.

The chain links TRBV2 to TRBJ1-1; D remains unclear. The CDR3 has 11 residues. Germline CDR1 SNHLY, CDR2 FYNNEI. The ends were cut back, 5 bases at V and 8 bases at J, with 9 bases in the middle. This chain's CDR3 is CASSLDSEAFF. Written as DNA, the CDR3 is TGTGCCAGCAGTCTGGACTCGGAAGCTTTCTTT.

The chain employs TRBV28 and TRBJ1-2; 11 bases fit TRBD1. Germline V gene lookup returns CDR1 MDHEN and CDR2 SYDVKM. The CDR3 extends over 16 amino acids. V shed 3 bases, J shed 0 bases, and the junction held 3 bases outside the gene matches. Written as DNA, the CDR3 is TGTGCCAGCAGTTTGGGGGGACAGGGGGCTAACTATGGCTACACCTTC. This codes for CASSLGGQGANYGYTF.

The chain recombines TRBV30 with TRBJ2-5; 9 bases are a match to TRBD1. The DNA end favors TRBJ2-7, so the J call may be wrong. Per the germline V gene, CDR1 is GTSNPN and CDR2 is SVGIG (reference sequence). This CDR3 is built from 14 residues. The CDR3 protein is CAWSSDRGPYEQYF. CDR3 bases: TGTGCCTGGAGTTCGGACAGGGGTCCCTACGAGCAGTACTTC.

V usage is TRBV5-1 and J usage is TRBJ2-7; TRBD1 matches at 10 bases. The germline V gene encodes CDR1 SGHRS and CDR2 YFSETQ. CDR3 length equals 19 residues. Trimming took 4 bases from V and 0 from J; bases not matched to a gene: 16. CDR3 sequence: CASSGLTGGVSGTSYEQYF. CDR3 nucleotides: TGCGCCAGCAGCGGACTGACAGGGGGCGTGAGTGGGACCTCCTACGAGCAGTACTTC. Based on the CDR3 plus reference TRBV5-1 and TRBJ2-7, the full variable domain is KAGVTQTPRYLIKTRGQQVTLSCSPISGHRSVSWYQQTPGQGLQFLFEYFSETQRNKGNFPGRFSGRQFSNSRSEMNVSTLELGDSALYLCASSGLTGGVSGTSYEQYFGPGTRLTVT.

The genes are TRBV18 and TRBJ2-2, with TRBD2 matching over 8 bases. Germline CDR1 reads KGHSH; CDR2 reads LQKENI. With 1 base clipped from V and 6 bases from J, the junction kept 4 bases outside the gene matches. The length of the CDR3 is 15 residues. The CDR3 region is CASSPRGGSAGELFF. The DNA of the CDR3 is TGTGCCAGCTCACCACGCGGGGGGAGCGCCGGGGAGCTGTTTTTT.

The rearrangement links TRBV5-8 to TRBJ1-1; D possibly corresponds to TRBD1 (5 bases). The CDR3 covers 15 residues. V gave up 2 bases and J gave up 4 bases, with 15 bases separating them. CDR1 SGHTS and CDR2 YDEGEE come from the germline V gene. CDR3 DNA: TGTGCCAGCAGCTTCCGCAGGGTTAAGGGCACTGAAGCTTTCTTT. Its protein product is CASSFRRVKGTEAFF.

The chain employs TRBV4-1 and TRBJ1-3; D may be TRBD1 (5 bases). Trimming removed 1 base from V and 2 bases from J, with 12 bases in between. The germline CDR1 and CDR2 sequences are MGHRA and YSYEKL. This CDR3 region has 16 residues. The CDR3, as DNA: TGCGCCAGCAGCCAAGCCCCTCCAGGGACTGGAAACACCATATATTTT. This sequence encodes CASSQAPPGTGNTIYF.

The chain couples TRBV6-4 to TRBJ1-5, with a possible D match to TRBD1 (6 bases). Trimming stripped 7 bases from V and 0 bases from J, with 16 bases between. This CDR3 region has 16 residues. Germline CDR1 reads MRHNA; CDR2 reads SNTAGT. The CDR3 protein is CASTVRGGPSNQPQHF. Here the CDR3 DNA reads TGTGCCAGCACGGTGAGGGGGGGACCTAGCAATCAGCCCCAGCATTTT.

This chain links TRBV5-1 with TRBJ1-1; D ambiguous. CDR1 is SGHRS, CDR2 YFSETQ, per germline. With 1 base removed from V and 4 bases from J, the gap between germline ends came to 11 bases. This CDR3 has 14 amino acids. The CDR3: CASSLRIEGTEAFF. Written as DNA, the CDR3 is TGCGCCAGCAGCTTGAGGATTGAGGGCACTGAAGCTTTCTTT. The whole variable domain, filled in from reference TRBV5-1 and TRBJ1-1, reads KAGVTQTPRYLIKTRGQQVTLSCSPISGHRSVSWYQQTPGQGLQFLFEYFSETQRNKGNFPGRFSGRQFSNSRSEMNVSTLELGDSALYLCASSLRIEGTEAFFGQGTRLTVV.

V usage is TRBV14 and J usage is TRBJ1-1; 9 bases are a match to TRBD1. V lost 0 bases, J lost 4 bases, and 9 bases stayed unmatched. This CDR3 has 17 amino acids. From germline, CDR1 is SGHDN and CDR2 FVKESK. The CDR3 loop is CASSQDRGTGTATEAFF. The CDR3 bases are TGTGCCAGCAGCCAAGATCGGGGGACAGGGACGGCCACTGAAGCTTTCTTT.

V gene TRBV27 combines with J gene TRBJ2-3, with a tentative D call TRBD2 (5 bases). This CDR3 is built from 15 residues. Germline assignment: CDR1 MNHEY and CDR2 SMNVEV (reference sequence). Deletions cut 5 bases from V and 1 base from J, with 13 bases between. CDR3 loop: CASSPLGEGTDTQYF. The CDR3 DNA is TGTGCCAGCAGTCCCCTGGGAGAGGGCACAGATACGCAGTATTTT.

The chain joins TRBV6-5 to TRBJ1-1; D ambiguous. This CDR3 spans 12 amino acids. The germline V gene encodes CDR1 MNHEY and CDR2 SVGAGI. V lost 10 bases to trimming and J lost 3 bases, with 12 bases between them. The CDR3 reads CATNRGDTEAFF. CDR3 bases: TGTGCCACCAATCGGGGTGACACTGAAGCTTTCTTT.

The chain combines TRBV19 with TRBJ1-5, with 8 bases fitting TRBD1. The CDR3 consists of 15 residues. Unmatched junction bases numbered 5, after V lost 5 bases and J lost 2 bases. The V gene's germline CDR1 is LNHDA and CDR2 SQIVND (reference sequence). As DNA, the CDR3 is TGTGCCAGTAGTCTCCGGACAGGGCGCAATCAGCCCCAGCATTTT. This codes for CASSLRTGRNQPQHF.

This chain uses TRBV5-1 with TRBJ2-1, with 8 positions matching TRBD1. After removal of 6 bases from V and 9 bases from J, the junction contained 8 bases not matched to a gene. Germline V gene lookup returns CDR1 SGHRS and CDR2 YFSETQ. There are 13 residues in the CDR3. CDR3 sequence (DNA): TGCGCCAGCACGAGACAGGGGTCCGCTGAGCAGTTCTTC. It specifies CASTRQGSAEQFF. Filled out from reference TRBV5-1 and TRBJ2-1, the complete variable domain reads KAGVTQTPRYLIKTRGQQVTLSCSPISGHRSVSWYQQTPGQGLQFLFEYFSETQRNKGNFPGRFSGRQFSNSRSEMNVSTLELGDSALYLCASTRQGSAEQFFGPGTRLTVL.

The CDR3: CSVERLLNTEAFF. DNA for the CDR3: TGCAGCGTTGAGAGGCTGCTGAACACTGAAGCTTTCTTT. The chain uses TRBV29-1 and TRBJ1-1, with no clear D. V lost 3 bases, J lost 0 bases, and 8 bases lay in between. Germline V lookup: CDR1 SQVTM, CDR2 ANQGSEA. The length of the CDR3 is 13 residues.